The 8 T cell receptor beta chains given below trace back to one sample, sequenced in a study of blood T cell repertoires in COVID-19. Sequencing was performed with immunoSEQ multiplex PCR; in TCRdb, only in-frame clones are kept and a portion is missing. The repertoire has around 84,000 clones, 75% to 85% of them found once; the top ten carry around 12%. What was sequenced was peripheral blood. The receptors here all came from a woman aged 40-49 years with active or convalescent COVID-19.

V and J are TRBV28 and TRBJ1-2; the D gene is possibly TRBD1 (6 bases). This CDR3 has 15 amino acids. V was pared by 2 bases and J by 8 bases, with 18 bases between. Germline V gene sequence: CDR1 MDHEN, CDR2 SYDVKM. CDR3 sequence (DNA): TGTGCCAGCAGTTTAACCCCCGACAGGACTCGCGGCTACACCTTC. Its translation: CASSLTPDRTRGYTF.

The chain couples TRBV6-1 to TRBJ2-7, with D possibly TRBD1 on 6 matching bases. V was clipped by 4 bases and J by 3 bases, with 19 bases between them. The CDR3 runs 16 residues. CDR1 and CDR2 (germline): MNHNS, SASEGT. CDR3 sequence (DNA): TGTGCCAGCAGTGCGTCCCCGGGACAAATACGCTACGAGCAGTACTTC. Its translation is CASSASPGQIRYEQYF.

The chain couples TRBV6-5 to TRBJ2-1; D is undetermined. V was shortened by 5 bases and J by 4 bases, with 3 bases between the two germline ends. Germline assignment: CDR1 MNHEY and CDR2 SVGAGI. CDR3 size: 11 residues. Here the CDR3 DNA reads TGTGCCAGCAGTCTTTACAATGAGCAGTTCTTC. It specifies CASSLYNEQFF.

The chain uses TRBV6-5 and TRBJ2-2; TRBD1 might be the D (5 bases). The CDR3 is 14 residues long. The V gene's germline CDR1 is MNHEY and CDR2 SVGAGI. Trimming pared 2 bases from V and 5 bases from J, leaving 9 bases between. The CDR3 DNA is TGTGCCAGCAGTTACCGACAGATTACCGGGGAGCTGTTTTTT. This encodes CASSYRQITGELFF.

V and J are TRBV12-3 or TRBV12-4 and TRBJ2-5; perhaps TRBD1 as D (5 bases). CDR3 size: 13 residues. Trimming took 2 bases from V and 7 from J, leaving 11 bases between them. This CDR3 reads CASSLWGRRTQYF. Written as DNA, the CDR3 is TGTGCCAGCAGTTTATGGGGCAGGCGGACCCAGTACTTC.

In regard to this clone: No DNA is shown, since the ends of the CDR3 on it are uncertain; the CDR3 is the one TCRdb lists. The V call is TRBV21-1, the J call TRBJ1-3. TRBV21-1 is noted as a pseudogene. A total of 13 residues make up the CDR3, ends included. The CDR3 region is CASRFGSGNTIYF.

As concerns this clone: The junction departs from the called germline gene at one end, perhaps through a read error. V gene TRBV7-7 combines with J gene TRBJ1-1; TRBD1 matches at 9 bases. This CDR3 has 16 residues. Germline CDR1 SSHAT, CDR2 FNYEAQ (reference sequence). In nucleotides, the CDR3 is TGTGCTAGCAGCTTACCACAGGGGGCCGAGGGCACTGAAGCTTTCTTT. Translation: CASSLPQGAEGTEAFF.

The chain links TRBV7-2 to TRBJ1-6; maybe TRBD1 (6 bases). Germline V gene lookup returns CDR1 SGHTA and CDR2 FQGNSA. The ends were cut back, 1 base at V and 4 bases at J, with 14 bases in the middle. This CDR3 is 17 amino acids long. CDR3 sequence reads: CASSLVGGGGYNSPLHF. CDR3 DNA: TGTGCCAGCAGCTTAGTCGGGGGGGGCGGATATAATTCACCCCTCCACTTT.